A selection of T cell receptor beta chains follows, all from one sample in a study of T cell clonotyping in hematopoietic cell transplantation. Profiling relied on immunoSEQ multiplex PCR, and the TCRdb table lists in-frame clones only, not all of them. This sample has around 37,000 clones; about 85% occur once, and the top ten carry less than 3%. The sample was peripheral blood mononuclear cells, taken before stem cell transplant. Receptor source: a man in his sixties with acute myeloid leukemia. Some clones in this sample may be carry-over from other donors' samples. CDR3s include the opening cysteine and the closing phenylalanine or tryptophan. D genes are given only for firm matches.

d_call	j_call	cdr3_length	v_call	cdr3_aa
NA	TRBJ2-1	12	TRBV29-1	CKGESSYNEQFF
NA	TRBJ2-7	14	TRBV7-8	CASSSKDYTYEQYF
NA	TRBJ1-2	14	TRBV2	CASCPSGGDYGYTF
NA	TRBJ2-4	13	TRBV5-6	CASSLFGRDIQYF
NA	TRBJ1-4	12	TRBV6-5	CASSLDGEKLFF
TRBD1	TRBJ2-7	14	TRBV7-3	CASSKGQGAYEQYF
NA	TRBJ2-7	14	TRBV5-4	CASSPGGRGLEQYF
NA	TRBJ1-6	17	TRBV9	CASSVGGRARERFALHF
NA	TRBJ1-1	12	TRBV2	CASSGDYTEAFF
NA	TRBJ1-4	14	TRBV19	CASSIRAGEEKLFF
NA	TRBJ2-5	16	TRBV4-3	CASSRTTTVSQETQYF
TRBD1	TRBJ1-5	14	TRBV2	CASSQGGGNQPQHF
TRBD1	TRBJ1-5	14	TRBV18	CASSLGQGNQPQHF
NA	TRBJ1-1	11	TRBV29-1	CSAGHRTEAFF
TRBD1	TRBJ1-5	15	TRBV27	CASSAGTGGVQPQHF
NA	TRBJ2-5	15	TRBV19	CASSIRVYPPETQYF
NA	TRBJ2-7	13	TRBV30	CAWEPQGRYEQYF
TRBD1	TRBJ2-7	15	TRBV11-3	CASSFSLRGQGEQYF
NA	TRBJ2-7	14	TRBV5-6	CASTTGLGGNEQYF
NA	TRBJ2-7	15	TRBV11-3	CASTMRSGSSYEQYF
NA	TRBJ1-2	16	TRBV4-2	CASSQEYQVPTYGYTF
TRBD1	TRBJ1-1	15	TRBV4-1	CASSYFGTGNTEAFF
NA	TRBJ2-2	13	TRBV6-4	CASSAGLPGELFF
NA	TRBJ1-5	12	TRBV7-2	CASSLSTRAQHF
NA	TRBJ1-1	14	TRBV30	CASPPGQSNTEAFF
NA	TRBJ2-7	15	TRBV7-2	CASSLHGRGFYEQYF
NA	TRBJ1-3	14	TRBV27	CASSPPRGGNTIYF
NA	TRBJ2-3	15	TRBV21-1	CASSKSQGASDTQYF
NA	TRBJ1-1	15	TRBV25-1	CASSERGAGYAEAFF
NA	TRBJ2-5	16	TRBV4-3	CASSPRLLDPKGAQYF
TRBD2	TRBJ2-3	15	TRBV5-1	CASSRPGGNTDTQYF
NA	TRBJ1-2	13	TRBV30	CAWSVSANYGYTF
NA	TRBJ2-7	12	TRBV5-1	CASRLDTYEQYF
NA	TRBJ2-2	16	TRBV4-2	CASTKRSGPGTGELFF
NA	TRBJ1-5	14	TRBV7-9	CASSFGQHNQPQHF
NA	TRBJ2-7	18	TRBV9	CASSVGDSGKPNAYEQYF
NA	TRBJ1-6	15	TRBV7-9	CASSFLGLGNSPLHF
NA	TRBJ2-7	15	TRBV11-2	CASSSQTQGWYEQYF
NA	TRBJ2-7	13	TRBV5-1	CASSLDTTYEQYF
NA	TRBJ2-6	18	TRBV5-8	CASSLTDARTPGANVLTF
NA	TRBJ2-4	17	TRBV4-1	CASSQDRNRAGGNIQYF
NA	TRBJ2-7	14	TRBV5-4	CASSLDPGRDEQYF
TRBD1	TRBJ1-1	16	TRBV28	CASSPTGTGLNTEAFF
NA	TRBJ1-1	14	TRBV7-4	CASSFKNLLTEAFF
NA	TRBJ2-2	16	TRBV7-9	CASSLAVSSNTGELFF
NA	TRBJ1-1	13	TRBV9	CASSPRGFPEAFF
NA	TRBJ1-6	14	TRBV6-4	CASSDFSYNSPLHF
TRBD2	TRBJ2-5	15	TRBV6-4	CASKLTSGDQETQYF
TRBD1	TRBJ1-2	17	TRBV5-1	CASSSGTGSRPDYGYTF
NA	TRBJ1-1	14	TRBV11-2	CASSLRASNTEAFF
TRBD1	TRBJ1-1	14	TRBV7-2	CASSTTGGLTEAFF
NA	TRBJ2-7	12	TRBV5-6	CASSFRTYEQYF
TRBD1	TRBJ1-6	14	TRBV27	CASSSRTGLSPLHF
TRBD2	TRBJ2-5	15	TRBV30	CAWSGVGLAQETQYF
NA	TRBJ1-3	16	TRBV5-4	CASSLHFVGPGNTIYF
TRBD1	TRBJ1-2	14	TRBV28	CASSPGTGLGGYTF
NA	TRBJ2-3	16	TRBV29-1	CSVEDSSRVLGLTQYF
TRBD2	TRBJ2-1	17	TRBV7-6	CASSLLTSGGVYNEQFF
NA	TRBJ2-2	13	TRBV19	CASNAANTGELFF
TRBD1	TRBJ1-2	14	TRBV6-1	CASSEDRVGYGYTF